This TCR beta chain was identified in a study of T cell responses to AZD1222 COVID-19 vaccine. General observations from the study: The reported proportion of spike-specific TCRs targeting unmutated variant regions was nearly half.

About this clone itself: Its antigen is currently unknown.

The CDR3 has 14 residues. The V gene's germline CDR1 is MNHEY and CDR2 SMNVEV (reference sequence). V lost 2 bases and J 5 bases, leaving 12 bases between the germline ends. The data were produced by immunoSEQ multiplex PCR, yet TCRdb's version contains in-frame clones alone and is incomplete. The sample lists 150,000 to 200,000 clones, more than 80% occurring once. Sequences were derived from peripheral blood, sampled 28 days after the second dose of the MenACWY control vaccine. V usage is TRBV27 and J usage is TRBJ2-5; D might be TRBD2 (5 bases). The source of this sequence is an adult who received the MenACWY meningococcal vaccine as a control. The CDR3 nucleotides are TGTGCCAGCAGTTTACGGTACGGGGTGGAGACCCAGTACTTC. It translates to CASSLRYGVETQYF.